This entry lists 24 T cell receptor beta chains sequenced from one sample in a study of breast tumors, draining lymph nodes, adjacent tissues. Samples came from axillary lymph nodes draining the breast cancer. TCRdb reanalysed the multiplex PCR reads using MiXCR and keeps one entry per CDR3 protein. Of approximately 150,000 distinct CDR3 sequences listed, 33% were seen once; the top ten hold 3% to 4%. Source material: axillary lymph node tissue. Source of these receptors: a female donor with breast cancer. Some clones in this sample may be carry-over from other donors' samples.

In its sample, this clonotype was seen many times. The V call is TRBV18, the J call TRBJ2-7, with 10 bases matching TRBD1. V was clipped by 0 bases and J by 0 bases; unmatched bases: 2. The CDR3 runs 16 residues. Germline values: CDR1 KGHSH, CDR2 LQKENI. CDR3 sequence reads: CASSPPGTGVSYEQYF. CDR3 nucleotide sequence: TGTGCCAGCTCACCACCTGGGACAGGGGTCTCCTACGAGCAGTACTTC.

Many counts were recorded for this clonotype. This chain uses TRBV11-1 with TRBJ2-7; 7 bases are a match to TRBD2. This CDR3 has 15 residues. The ends lost 5 bases at V and 4 bases at J; junction bases unmatched: 11. In germline, CDR1 is SGHAT, CDR2 FQDESV (reference sequence). For the CDR3, the DNA is TGTGCCAGCAGCCCGCTACGGGCGGGAGCTTACGAGCAGTACTTC. Protein sequence: CASSPLRAGAYEQYF. Full variable domain (outside the CDR3, taken from reference TRBV11-1 and TRBJ2-7): EAEVAQSPRYKITEKSQAVAFWCDPISGHATLYWYRQILGQGPELLVQFQDESVVDDSQLPKDRFSAERLKGVDSTLKIQPAELGDSAMYLCASSPLRAGAYEQYFGPGTRLTVT.

This clonotype was seen many times. Germline and junction disagree at one end, which may indicate a read error. This chain joins TRBV7-2 and TRBJ1-2, with D unresolved. In germline, CDR1 is SGHTA, CDR2 FQGNSA. This CDR3 has 15 residues. CDR3 DNA sequence: TGTGCCAGCAGCTTAGCGCCAGACCCTAACTATGGCTACCCCTTC. Translated: CASSLAPDPNYGYPF.

Comments on this clonotype: Since no conserved phenylalanine or tryptophan closes the CDR3, a read error is the likely cause. V gene TRBV5-4 combines with J gene TRBJ1-1; a possible D gene is TRBD1 (6 bases). V shed 2 bases and J shed 0 bases, with 11 bases lying between them. This CDR3 contains 15 residues. Germline lookup yields CDR1 SGHNT and CDR2 YYREEE (reference sequence). The DNA for the CDR3 is TGTGCCAGCAGCTTCGGGGGGGCCCTGAACACTGAAGCTTTCTGT. This codes for CASSFGGALNTEAFC.

The sample holds many counts of this clonotype. The chain couples TRBV20-1 to TRBJ2-5, with 7 bases lining up with TRBD2. The CDR3 is 15 amino acids. The V and J ends lost 0 bases and 1 base, in that order; junction bases with no gene match: 5. Germline lookup yields CDR1 DFQATT and CDR2 SNEGSKA (reference sequence). The CDR3 loop reads CSARDLGRSQETQYF. CDR3 sequence (DNA): TGCAGTGCTAGAGATCTCGGGAGGTCCCAAGAGACCCAGTACTTC.

Worth noting for this clonotype: Its ends do not fully match the called genes, so a read error is possible. The rearrangement links TRBV28 to TRBJ1-5; D may be TRBD1 (6 bases). Germline lookup yields CDR1 MDHEN and CDR2 SYDVKM. The CDR3 length is 15 residues. The CDR3 coding sequence is TGTGCCGGCAGTTTAGATCAGGGGAGCAATCAGCCCCAGCATTTT. This encodes CAGSLDQGSNQPQHF.

The V and J genes are TRBV11-2 and TRBJ2-3; TRBD1 matches at 8 bases. The CDR3 length is 16 residues. Per the germline V gene, CDR1 is SGHAT and CDR2 is FQNNGV. Trimming took 6 bases from V and 11 from J; bases not matched to a gene: 19. The DNA for the CDR3 is TGTGCCAGCAGTTGGTGGGCGGCAGGGGGCTACAATGAGCAGTATTTT. Translation: CASSWWAAGGYNEQYF.

This clonotype appeared many times. This rearrangement joins TRBV2 to TRBJ2-7; perhaps TRBD1 as D (5 bases). Trimming removed 6 bases at V and 3 bases at J, with 9 bases between. The CDR3 extends over 12 amino acids. The germline CDR1 and CDR2 sequences are SNHLY and FYNNEI. CDR3 nucleotides: TGTGCCAGCAGGACAGACATCTACGAGCAGTACTTC. It translates to CASRTDIYEQYF.

This clonotype came up many times. The V and J genes are TRBV18 and TRBJ1-5; D is unresolved. With 0 bases removed from V and 6 bases from J, the gap between germline ends came to 15 bases. The CDR3 consists of 16 residues. Germline V CDR1 and CDR2: KGHSH, LQKENI. This CDR3 reads CASSPPSIVNVQPQHF. In DNA, the CDR3 is TGTGCCAGCTCACCACCCTCTATCGTCAACGTTCAGCCCCAGCATTTT. Variable domain in full (rest from reference TRBV18 and TRBJ1-5): NAGVMQNPRHLVRRRGQEARLRCSPMKGHSHVYWYRQLPEEGLKFMVYLQKENIIDESGMPKERFSAEFPKEGPSILRIQQVVRGDSAAYFCASSPPSIVNVQPQHFGDGTRLSIL.

This clonotype was counted ten times or more. The rearrangement links TRBV2 to TRBJ1-2; D unclear. The CDR3 extends over 12 amino acids. The germline V gene has CDR1 SNHLY and CDR2 FYNNEI. Trimming removed 7 bases at V and 5 bases at J, with 11 bases between. CDR3 DNA: TGTGCCAGCACGTCAGGTGAATATGGCTACACCTTC. Its translation is CASTSGEYGYTF.

This clonotype was observed at least ten times. The chain is built from TRBV20-1 and TRBJ2-7; 7 bases line up with TRBD2. The CDR3 covers 14 residues. V gave up 3 bases and J gave up 4 bases; unmatched junction bases: 9. Germline CDR1 and CDR2: DFQATT and SNEGSKA (reference sequence). In DNA, the CDR3 is TGCAGTGCTAGGTCGAGCGGGGAAGCGTACGAGCAGTACTTC. It translates to CSARSSGEAYEQYF.

This clonotype was found many times. J is TRBJ2-4 and V is TRBV20-1, with TRBD2 matching 7 bases. V lost 1 base to trimming and J lost 5 bases; unmatched junction nucleotides: 11. Germline CDR1 and CDR2: DFQATT and SNEGSKA (reference sequence). This CDR3 region has 16 residues. Written as DNA, the CDR3 is TGCAGTGCTAGAGCAGGGACTACCGGCATGCAAAACATTCAGTACTTC. It codes for CSARAGTTGMQNIQYF.

A word on this clonotype: A much larger clone sits a single nucleotide away, making a read error possible. The conserved phenylalanine or tryptophan normally closing the CDR3 is absent here, so this likely arose from a read error. The chain uses TRBV28 and TRBJ2-1, with 8 bases fitting TRBD1. Germline trimming cut 8 bases from V and 8 bases from J; bases unmatched to any gene: 8. The CDR3 is 13 amino acids. The germline CDR1 and CDR2 sequences are MDHEN and SYDVKM. The CDR3 region has the DNA TGTGCCAGCGGACTGACAGGGGAGGATGAGCAGTTCCTC. It specifies CASGLTGEDEQFL.

With regard to this clonotype: A much larger clonotype is one base distant, so this may be a read error. The chain couples TRBV6-5 to TRBJ1-2; 8 bases map to TRBD1. With 4 bases clipped from V and 9 bases from J, the junction kept 19 bases outside the gene matches. The CDR3 has 17 residues. Germline V CDR1 and CDR2: MNHEY, SVGAGI. The CDR3 DNA follows: TGTGCCAGCAGTTTGGGCCGGGGGACAGGCGGAACTTATAGCTACACCTTC. Protein product: CASSLGRGTGGTYSYTF.

The CDR3 sequence: CASSESGQGHEKLFF. DNA of the CDR3: TGCGCCAGCAGTGAGTCGGGGCAGGGGCATGAAAAACTGTTTTTT. This chain connects TRBV10-1 to TRBJ1-4; perhaps TRBD1 as D (6 bases). Per germline, CDR1 WNHNN and CDR2 SYGVQD (reference sequence). The CDR3 contains 15 residues. Between the trimmed V and J ends, which lost 0 bases and 6 bases, there was a span of 11 bases.

In this sample, this clonotype turned up a few times. One junction end disagrees with the germline gene, perhaps due to a read error. The chain uses TRBV27 and TRBJ2-7; D gene unclear. Germline V CDR1 and CDR2: MNHEY, SMNVEV (reference sequence). The CDR3 has 11 amino acids. The CDR3 here is CAGSPSYEQYF. The CDR3, as DNA: TGTGCCGGCAGTCCCTCCTACGAGCAGTACTTC.

With regard to this clonotype: This likely comes from a read error, as the CDR3 has no conserved phenylalanine or tryptophan at its end. Because the CDR3's place on the DNA is in doubt, the DNA is left out and the CDR3 is given as listed by TCRdb. This chain links TRBV15 with TRBJ1-4. The CDR3 region is 10 residues in length, termini included. Germline CDR1 LNHNV, CDR2 YYDKDF (reference sequence). The CDR3 region is CATSRVGHDY.

This clonotype was found many times. V and J are TRBV27 and TRBJ1-4, with D uncertain. The CDR3 totals 13 residues. The V end was cut by 6 bases, the J end by 7 bases, with 12 bases between. CDR1 is MNHEY, CDR2 SMNVEV, per germline (reference sequence). Here the CDR3 DNA reads TGTGCCAGCAGAGTAACAGCTTCTGAAAAACTGTTTTTT. This encodes CASRVTASEKLFF. Together with reference TRBV27 and TRBJ1-4, the CDR3 gives the full variable domain: EAQVTQNPRYLITVTGKKLTVTCSQNMNHEYMSWYRQDPGLGLRQIYYSMNVEVTDKGDVPEGYKVSRKEKRNFPLILESPSPNQTSLYFCASRVTASEKLFFGSGTQLSVL.

The sample holds many counts of this clonotype. This chain links TRBV7-9 with TRBJ2-7, with TRBD1 identical over 9 bases. Trimming took 5 bases from V and 3 from J; bases not matched to a gene: 17. The CDR3 is 18 amino acids. The germline CDR1 and CDR2 sequences are SEHNR and FQNEAQ (reference sequence). CDR3 region: CASSPTTMAGTGFYEQYF. The DNA for the CDR3 is TGTGCCAGCAGCCCTACGACCATGGCCGGGACAGGGTTCTACGAGCAGTACTTC.

A single count supports this clonotype. The chain employs TRBV19 and TRBJ2-1; 13 bases map to TRBD2. Trimming cost V 0 bases and J 8 bases; bases outside gene matches: 10. The CDR3 has 18 amino acids. The germline gives CDR1 LNHDA, CDR2 SQIVND (reference sequence). CDR3 protein: CASSIDDGLAGVKHEQFF. Here the CDR3 DNA reads TGTGCCAGTAGTATAGATGACGGACTAGCGGGAGTAAAGCATGAGCAGTTCTTC.

V gene TRBV7-3 combines with J gene TRBJ2-3, with 9 bases matching TRBD1. CDR3 length: 15 amino acids. Germline lookup yields CDR1 SGHTA and CDR2 FQGTGA. With V trimmed by 5 bases and J by 11 bases, 14 bases remained unmatched. This CDR3 is CASSRTGGNINEQYF. Written as DNA, the CDR3 is TGTGCCAGCAGCCGTACAGGGGGCAACATCAATGAGCAGTATTTT.

A word on this clonotype: In this CDR3 the conserved last residue, phenylalanine or tryptophan, is missing, so a read error is likely. The chain recombines TRBV14 with TRBJ2-2; no clear D gene. This CDR3 has 14 amino acids. CDR1 SGHDN and CDR2 FVKESK come from the germline V gene. The CDR3 nucleotides read TGTGCCGGCAGCCAAGATTTTGCTGTCGGGGAGCTGTTTTTA. Protein: CAGSQDFAVGELFL.

The chain carries TRBV20-1 and TRBJ1-6, with 7 bases matching TRBD1. With 5 bases clipped from V and 3 bases from J, the junction kept 7 bases outside the gene matches. The CDR3 totals 15 residues. Germline-derived CDR1 and CDR2 are DFQATT and SNEGSKA (reference sequence). CDR3: CSAYPGQFYNSPLHF. The CDR3 DNA is TGCAGTGCTTATCCGGGACAGTTCTATAATTCACCCCTCCACTTT.

This clonotype showed up just a few times. The chain has TRBV5-5 and TRBJ2-5; D is possibly TRBD1 (5 bases). The CDR3 spans 15 residues. Trimming removed 4 bases from V and 6 bases from J, with 19 bases in between. Germline V lookup: CDR1 SGHKS, CDR2 YYEKEE (reference sequence). The DNA for the CDR3 is TGTGCCAGCAGCCTACAGGCGGCCAGCTCACAGACCCAGTACTTC. Translation: CASSLQAASSQTQYF.